The 30 T cell receptor beta chains reported below all come from one sample, sequenced in a study of blood T cell repertoires in COVID-19 (dated by TCRdb to the early 2020s). Libraries were constructed by the immunoSEQ multiplex PCR assay. TCRdb took over this immuneACCESS table, retaining in-frame rearrangements with V and J assigned. Such tables are incomplete; in checked studies, under half of the missing clones stem from an unresolved V gene, and the remainder is unexplained. This sample lists 350,000 to 450,000 clones; around 92% were detected once. The ten top clones hold about 1.8% of the sample. Sequencing was performed on PBMCs or T cells enriched from blood (not recorded which). These receptors were taken from a woman aged 25-40 years who had recovered from COVID-19.

This sequence joins TRBV7-9 and TRBJ1-5, with unresolved D. Trimming pared 1 base from V and 4 bases from J, leaving 8 bases between. Germline CDR1 reads SEHNR; CDR2 reads FQNEAQ (reference sequence). The CDR3 sequence is 14 residues long. CDR3 amino acids: CASSLGQENQPQHF. In nucleotides, the CDR3 is TGTGCCAGCAGCTTAGGGCAGGAAAATCAGCCCCAGCATTTT.

The V call is TRBV5-1, the J call TRBJ2-2; 7 bases line up with TRBD2. The CDR3 has 15 residues. Germline assignment: CDR1 SGHRS and CDR2 YFSETQ. J lost 0 bases, V lost 5 bases, and 4 bases had no gene match. CDR3 in amino acids: CASRSGTANTGELFF. The CDR3 DNA reads as TGCGCCAGCAGAAGCGGGACGGCGAACACCGGGGAGCTGTTTTTT.

The CDR3 nucleotides are TGTGCCAGCAGAATAGACAGGGACTACCAAGAGACCCAGTACTTC. Its translation is CASRIDRDYQETQYF. This chain links TRBV2 with TRBJ2-5; D is possibly TRBD1 (7 bases). In germline, CDR1 is SNHLY, CDR2 FYNNEI. This CDR3 region has 15 residues. The V end lost 6 bases, the J end lost 0 bases, and 14 bases lay between the germline ends.

V gene TRBV7-3 combines with J gene TRBJ2-1, with TRBD2 identical over 7 bases. The V gene end was trimmed by 5 bases and the J gene end by 9 bases; junction bases not matched to a gene: 10. From germline, CDR1 is SGHTA and CDR2 FQGTGA. The CDR3 is made up of 14 amino acids. Written as DNA, the CDR3 is TGTGCCAGCAGCCCCGGGCGGGAGTGGAGTGAGCAGTTCTTC. Amino acids: CASSPGREWSEQFF.

The rearrangement uses TRBV5-1 and TRBJ1-1; TRBD1 agrees at 11 bases. Losses at the gene ends were 7 bases for V and 11 bases for J; bases not matched to a gene: 7. CDR1 and CDR2 from the germline V gene are SGHRS and YFSETQ. This CDR3 spans 12 amino acids. The CDR3 is CASRGQGDWAFF. The CDR3 coding sequence is TGCGCCAGCCGGGGACAGGGGGATTGGGCTTTCTTT.

The V and J genes are TRBV4-2 and TRBJ2-7; 10 bases agree with TRBD2. This CDR3 has 11 amino acids. Trimming removed 8 bases from V and 7 bases from J; junction bases left unmatched: 2. The V gene's germline CDR1 is LGHNA and CDR2 YNFKEQ. CDR3 DNA: TGTGCCAGCTATAGCGGGGGGGAGCAGTACTTC. This translates into CASYSGGEQYF.

The chain combines TRBV5-1 with TRBJ2-7; maybe TRBD1 (6 bases). This CDR3 comprises 13 residues. V was cut by 3 bases and J by 3 bases, with 10 bases left in between. Per the germline V gene, CDR1 is SGHRS and CDR2 is YFSETQ. The CDR3 sequence is CASSSIQGYEQYF. CDR3 DNA sequence: TGCGCCAGCAGCTCAATACAGGGCTACGAGCAGTACTTC.

The chain has TRBV10-3 and TRBJ2-2; TRBD2 aligns across 13 bases. The CDR3 is made up of 18 amino acids. The V and J ends lost 4 bases and 1 base, in that order; junction bases with no gene match: 6. Germline CDR1 ENHRY, CDR2 SYGVKD. Here the CDR3 DNA reads TGTGCCATCAGTGGGGGGACTAGCGGGGCCTTGAACACCGGGGAGCTGTTTTTT. Encoded protein: CAISGGTSGALNTGELFF.

The chain carries TRBV6-5 and TRBJ2-5; TRBD1 might be the D (6 bases). Germline V lookup: CDR1 MNHEY, CDR2 SVGAGI. This CDR3 spans 13 amino acids. Trimming stripped 2 bases from V and 4 bases from J, with 8 bases between. The DNA for the CDR3 is TGTGCCAGCAGTTACCAGGGGCCAGAGACCCAGTACTTC. Translation gives CASSYQGPETQYF.

V is TRBV9 and J is TRBJ2-3; a possible D gene is TRBD1 (6 bases). V lost 6 bases to trimming and J lost 4 bases, with 21 bases between them. The CDR3 is 16 residues long. Germline CDR1 is SGDLS and CDR2 is YYNGEE. In nucleotides, the CDR3 is TGTGCCAGCACCCCTGGGGGCCCCGTTTCGTCAGATACGCAGTATTTT. Residues: CASTPGGPVSSDTQYF.

This clone was detected only a few times. V usage is TRBV27 and J usage is TRBJ2-7; a possible D gene is TRBD1 (7 bases). The germline CDR1 and CDR2 sequences are MNHEY and SMNVEV (reference sequence). V lost 1 base and J 3 bases, leaving 22 bases between the germline ends. This CDR3 has 18 residues. The CDR3 DNA sequence: TGTGCCAGCAGTTTATTCCCCCTTGGGCTCAGGGGGGTCTACGAGCAGTACTTC. Translating it yields CASSLFPLGLRGVYEQYF.

This chain links TRBV27 with TRBJ2-3, with D possibly matching TRBD2 (6 bases). The CDR3 is made up of 17 amino acids. Germline CDR1 is MNHEY and CDR2 is SMNVEV (reference sequence). V was clipped by 2 bases and J by 0 bases, with 15 bases between them. For the CDR3, the DNA is TGTGCCAGCAGTTTACCCTTCGGGGCGGGAAGCACAGATACGCAGTATTTT. This encodes CASSLPFGAGSTDTQYF.

The chain joins TRBV10-3 to TRBJ1-1, with D possibly being TRBD1 (5 bases). Trimming shortened V by 3 bases and J by 0 bases, and 8 bases separated the two germline ends. The CDR3 contains 14 residues. Germline lookup yields CDR1 ENHRY and CDR2 SYGVKD. For the CDR3, the DNA is TGTGCCATCAGTGACCCGACAGTGAACACTGAAGCTTTCTTT. Translated, it gives CAISDPTVNTEAFF.

J is TRBJ1-1 and V is TRBV2; TRBD1 matches 7 bases. This CDR3 is built from 14 residues. Trimming removed 6 bases from V and 5 bases from J; junction bases left unmatched: 9. CDR1 is SNHLY, CDR2 FYNNEI, per germline. CDR3 loop: CASRADRVGTEAFF. CDR3 in DNA: TGTGCCAGCAGGGCAGACAGGGTGGGGACTGAAGCTTTCTTT. Based on the CDR3 plus reference TRBV2 and TRBJ1-1, the full variable domain is EPEVTQTPSHQVTQMGQEVILRCVPISNHLYFYWYRQILGQKVEFLVSFYNNEISEKSEIFDDQFSVERPDGSNFTLKIRSTKLEDSAMYFCASRADRVGTEAFFGQGTRLTVV.

The genes are TRBV27 and TRBJ1-1, with D possibly matching TRBD1 (5 bases). The germline gives CDR1 MNHEY, CDR2 SMNVEV (reference sequence). This CDR3 is 13 amino acids long. The ends were cut back, 4 bases at V and 6 bases at J, with 12 bases in the middle. In nucleotides, the CDR3 is TGTGCCAGCAGTTCCACGGGACTGGCTGAAGCTTTCTTT. Its translation: CASSSTGLAEAFF.

The chain links TRBV2 to TRBJ2-1; 12 bases align to TRBD1. The CDR3 runs 14 residues. Germline CDR1 reads SNHLY; CDR2 reads FYNNEI. The V and J ends lost 3 bases and 7 bases, in that order; junction bases with no gene match: 1. The chain's CDR3 is CASSEGQGANEQFF. The CDR3 DNA sequence: TGTGCCAGCAGTGAGGGACAGGGGGCGAATGAGCAGTTCTTC.

The chain's CDR3 is CASSLSLRDHEKLFF. The CDR3 DNA sequence: TGTGCCAGCAGCTTAAGTCTGAGGGATCATGAAAAACTGTTTTTT. The chain recombines TRBV7-9 with TRBJ1-4, with unresolved D. With 2 bases removed from V and 6 bases from J, the gap between germline ends came to 13 bases. The CDR3 is made up of 15 amino acids. Per germline, CDR1 SEHNR and CDR2 FQNEAQ (reference sequence).

J is TRBJ2-7 and V is TRBV7-6; D remains ambiguous. Germline V lookup: CDR1 SGHVS, CDR2 FNYEAQ. Trimming removed 2 bases at V and 2 bases at J, with 13 bases between. The CDR3 is made up of 15 amino acids. CDR3 sequence reads: CASSLFGGSTYEQYF. The CDR3 region has the DNA TGTGCCAGCAGCTTATTTGGCGGCTCTACCTACGAGCAGTACTTC.

The chain recombines TRBV12-3 or TRBV12-4 with TRBJ2-5, with unresolved D. Trimming stripped 4 bases from V and 5 bases from J, with 8 bases between. The CDR3 is 12 residues long. Here the CDR3 DNA reads TGTGCCAGCAGTTACGTAGTTGAGACCCAGTACTTC. This translates into CASSYVVETQYF.

V usage is TRBV5-1 and J usage is TRBJ1-4; D is unclear. Per the germline V gene, CDR1 is SGHRS and CDR2 is YFSETQ. The CDR3 runs 15 residues. Trimming removed 0 bases from V and 8 bases from J, with 14 bases in between. CDR3 amino acids: CASSLGAATGEKLFF. The CDR3 nucleotides are TGCGCCAGCAGCTTGGGAGCCGCCACCGGGGAAAAACTGTTTTTT.

The chain recombines TRBV27 with TRBJ2-7; 8 nucleotides line up with TRBD2. Germline CDR1 and CDR2: MNHEY and SMNVEV (reference sequence). J was trimmed by 3 bases and V by 5 bases; bases with no gene match: 12. This CDR3 comprises 16 residues. The CDR3 loop reads CASSRTTGGINYEQYF. The CDR3 region has the DNA TGTGCCAGCAGTCGCACAACGGGGGGGATTAACTACGAGCAGTACTTC.

V and J are TRBV4-3 and TRBJ2-7; 7 bases are a match to TRBD2. CDR1 and CDR2 from the germline V gene are LGHNA and YSLEER. The CDR3 consists of 19 residues. Unmatched junction bases numbered 17, after V lost 1 base and J lost 2 bases. CDR3 loop: CASSQAPSFPGGPPYEQYF. The CDR3 coding sequence is TGCGCCAGCAGCCAAGCTCCCTCTTTTCCGGGGGGACCCCCCTACGAGCAGTACTTC.

CDR3 in DNA: TGTGCCAGCAGCTTAGGGGTGGGCGGAAACACCATATATTTT. Its protein product is CASSLGVGGNTIYF. The J gene is TRBJ1-3, the V gene TRBV11-2; D is ambiguous. V lost 1 base to trimming and J lost 4 bases, with 8 bases between them. Germline assignment: CDR1 SGHAT and CDR2 FQNNGV. This CDR3 is 14 amino acids long. Full variable domain (remainder filled in from reference TRBV11-2 and TRBJ1-3): EAGVAQSPRYKIIEKRQSVAFWCNPISGHATLYWYQQILGQGPKLLIQFQNNGVVDDSQLPKDRFSAERLKGVDSTLKIQPAKLEDSAVYLCASSLGVGGNTIYFGEGSWLTVV.

The gene calls are TRBV7-3 and TRBJ2-3; tentatively, D is TRBD2 (6 bases). The CDR3 covers 15 residues. Germline-derived CDR1 and CDR2 are SGHTA and FQGTGA. Trimming took off 2 bases at V and 3 bases at J, with 12 bases between the two ends. CDR3 DNA: TGTGCCAGCAGCTTAGCCGGGCGGGGAACAGATACGCAGTATTTT. Translating gives CASSLAGRGTDTQYF.

This clone appeared a few times. The gene calls are TRBV2 and TRBJ1-1; D gene uncertain. The CDR3 extends over 13 amino acids. CDR1 SNHLY and CDR2 FYNNEI come from the germline V gene. Between the trimmed V and J ends, which lost 6 bases and 1 base, there was a span of 9 bases. The CDR3 coding sequence is TGTGCCAGCAGAGCATCAAGGAACACTGAAGCTTTCTTT. It translates to CASRASRNTEAFF.

V and J are TRBV10-2 and TRBJ2-5; D not certain. V gave up 0 bases and J gave up 6 bases, with 11 bases separating them. Germline V CDR1 and CDR2: WSHSY, SAAADI. The length of the CDR3 is 14 residues. In nucleotides, the CDR3 is TGCGCCAGCAGTGAGTCGAGAAATTCACAGACCCAGTACTTC. Protein: CASSESRNSQTQYF.

The chain joins TRBV18 to TRBJ2-3; 7 nucleotides match TRBD2. V dropped 3 bases and J dropped 4; count of bases not matched to a gene: 7. The CDR3 consists of 15 residues. Per germline, CDR1 KGHSH and CDR2 LQKENI. CDR3 DNA sequence: TGTGCCAGCTCACCTCTGGCGGGAGCTTCAGATACGCAGTATTTT. This sequence encodes CASSPLAGASDTQYF.

This chain connects TRBV19 to TRBJ1-2; D is unresolved. Germline assignment: CDR1 LNHDA and CDR2 SQIVND (reference sequence). Trimming took 3 bases from V and 5 from J, leaving 16 bases between them. The CDR3 has 15 residues. The CDR3 coding sequence is TGTGCCAGTAGTATGAAGGGCCCGGGAATGTATGGCTACACCTTC. Its translation: CASSMKGPGMYGYTF.

The chain recombines TRBV12-5 with TRBJ2-5, with a weak D call TRBD1 (5 bases). CDR1 and CDR2 from the germline V gene are LGHNT and FRNRAP. The CDR3 covers 14 residues. Trimming took off 5 bases at V and 2 bases at J, with 12 bases between the two ends. The chain's CDR3 is CASGAPGPQETQYF. The DNA for the CDR3 is TGTGCTAGTGGTGCCCCAGGGCCACAAGAGACCCAGTACTTC.

The genes are TRBV5-1 and TRBJ2-5; tentatively, D is TRBD2 (6 bases). V dropped 0 bases and J dropped 2 bases, with 14 bases sitting between them. This CDR3 has 16 amino acids. Germline CDR1 and CDR2: SGHRS and YFSETQ. For the CDR3, the DNA is TGCGCCAGCAGCTTGGGGCTAGCCGGGGGACAAGAGACCCAGTACTTC. As protein: CASSLGLAGGQETQYF.